Shown below are 20 T cell receptor beta chains from a single sample sequenced in a study of shared clonotypes between healthy human individuals. Some clones are missing from TCRdb's copy, which holds only in-frame ones; the method was immunoSEQ multiplex PCR. The data show about 2 million clones, with about 95% seen just once and 1.2% held by the top ten. CD8 cells classed as naive were CD45RO-negative and positively selected for CCR7, excluding terminally differentiated effector memory CD45RA+ cells. The sample was naive CD8+ T cells sorted from blood. Source of these receptors: a man younger than 35 in good health.

The CDR3 bases are TGTGCCAGCAGCTACGGACGGTCTGCTAATTCACCCCTCCACTTT. Translating it yields CASSYGRSANSPLHF. The V and J genes are TRBV5-4 and TRBJ1-6; D gene ambiguous. The length of the CDR3 is 15 residues. Germline loops: CDR1 SGHNT, CDR2 YYREEE (reference sequence). The ends were cut back, 3 bases at V and 6 bases at J, with 13 bases in the middle.

The rearrangement links TRBV11-1 to TRBJ1-3; D gene unclear. Trimming took off 1 base at V and 1 base at J, with 5 bases between the two ends. Germline lookup yields CDR1 SGHAT and CDR2 FQDESV (reference sequence). The CDR3 runs 14 residues. The CDR3 sequence is CASSLVDSGNTIYF. Written as DNA, the CDR3 is TGTGCCAGCAGCTTAGTGGATTCTGGAAACACCATATATTTT.

The chain carries TRBV7-2 and TRBJ2-7; 8 bases line up with TRBD1. There are 13 residues in the CDR3. Trimming at V came to 1 base and at J to 6 bases, leaving 2 bases not matched to a gene. The V gene's germline CDR1 is SGHTA and CDR2 FQGNSA. The CDR3: CASSLGTGSEQYF. The CDR3 coding sequence is TGTGCCAGCAGCTTAGGGACAGGGAGCGAGCAGTACTTC.

The chain recombines TRBV30 with TRBJ1-2, with 10 nucleotides matching TRBD1. Losses at the gene ends were 6 bases for V and 1 base for J; bases not matched to a gene: 2. The CDR3 sequence is 13 residues long. The germline V gene has CDR1 GTSNPN and CDR2 SVGIG (reference sequence). The CDR3 here is CACRDRGNYGYTF. Here the CDR3 DNA reads TGTGCCTGCCGGGACAGGGGTAACTATGGCTACACCTTC.

The rearrangement joins TRBV6-6 to TRBJ2-7; D gene ambiguous. Germline CDR1 MNHNY, CDR2 SVGAGI (reference sequence). The V end was cut by 2 bases, the J end by 5 bases, with 13 bases between. The CDR3 totals 14 residues. The CDR3 here is CASSYPAPTHEQYF. The CDR3 coding sequence is TGTGCCAGCAGTTACCCGGCACCAACGCACGAGCAGTACTTC.

The sample holds one count of this clone. CDR3 bases: TGCGCCAGCAGCCAAGCTTTTGGACCAGATTTCTACAATGAGCAGTTCTTC. The encoded protein is CASSQAFGPDFYNEQFF. V gene TRBV4-1 combines with J gene TRBJ2-1; D call uncertain. V shed 1 base and J shed 3 bases, with 16 bases lying between them. CDR3 length: 17 residues. In germline, CDR1 is MGHRA, CDR2 YSYEKL.

This chain joins TRBV5-5 and TRBJ1-1, with D hard to call. The V end was cut by 0 bases, the J end by 1 base, with 7 bases between. The CDR3 length is 14 residues. The germline CDR1 and CDR2 sequences are SGHKS and YYEKEE (reference sequence). The CDR3 bases are TGTGCCAGCAGCTTGGGGGGAAGGAACACTGAAGCTTTCTTT. Translating it yields CASSLGGRNTEAFF.

The V gene is TRBV7-8, the J gene TRBJ2-3, with unresolved D. The CDR3 contains 16 residues. Germline CDR1 SGHVS, CDR2 FQNEAQ. V was pared by 3 bases and J by 2 bases, with 15 bases between. The CDR3: CASSLGLQIHTDTQYF. For the CDR3, the DNA is TGTGCCAGCAGCTTGGGTTTACAGATCCACACAGATACGCAGTATTTT.

This clone was detected once. The chain is built from TRBV6-5 and TRBJ1-5, with a tentative D call TRBD1 (5 bases). Germline loops: CDR1 MNHEY, CDR2 SVGAGI. The length of the CDR3 is 16 residues. V lost 4 bases, J lost 5 bases, and 18 bases lay in between. The CDR3 bases are TGTGCCAGCAGTTCCTACAACCGGGACGGCGATCAGCCCCAGCATTTT. Its translation is CASSSYNRDGDQPQHF.

V and J are TRBV9 and TRBJ2-7, with D hard to call. Germline V gives CDR1 SGDLS, CDR2 YYNGEE. There are 14 residues in the CDR3. V lost 0 bases, J lost 6 bases, and 13 bases lay in between. CDR3 region: CASSVASVLSEQYF. CDR3 nucleotides: TGTGCCAGCAGCGTAGCGTCAGTCCTGAGCGAGCAGTACTTC.

The V gene is TRBV6-5, the J gene TRBJ2-7; 11 nucleotides line up with TRBD1. V shed 6 bases, J shed 6 bases, and the junction held 10 bases outside the gene matches. CDR1 is MNHEY and CDR2 is SVGAGI in the germline V gene. This CDR3 contains 15 residues. CDR3 protein: CASRPRTGGVSEQYF. The CDR3 bases are TGTGCCAGCAGACCCCGGACAGGGGGCGTCTCCGAGCAGTACTTC.

The chain joins TRBV28 to TRBJ2-1; D remains ambiguous. V was shortened by 3 bases and J by 2 bases, with 8 bases between the two germline ends. Germline loops: CDR1 MDHEN, CDR2 SYDVKM. The CDR3 is 14 amino acids. The CDR3 DNA sequence: TGTGCCAGCAGTTTTTTTGCGCCCTACAATGAGCAGTTCTTC. This gives the protein CASSFFAPYNEQFF.

This chain joins TRBV6-1 and TRBJ1-4; D gene uncertain. CDR3 length equals 14 residues. V lost 7 bases to trimming and J lost 1 base, with 10 bases between them. Germline V CDR1 and CDR2: MNHNS, SASEGT. CDR3 protein: CASTVGRTNEKLFF. The CDR3 DNA is TGTGCCAGCACAGTGGGGAGAACTAATGAAAAACTGTTTTTT.

In the case of this clone: In the same sample, other DNA sequences code for this CDR3. The chain joins TRBV5-4 to TRBJ2-3; the match to TRBD2 covers 11 bases. V lost 0 bases to trimming and J lost 3 bases; unmatched junction nucleotides: 0. Germline V lookup: CDR1 SGHNT, CDR2 YYREEE (reference sequence). The CDR3 totals 15 residues. CDR3 sequence reads: CASSLGLAGTDTQYF. CDR3 in DNA: TGTGCCAGCAGCTTGGGACTAGCGGGGACAGATACGCAGTATTTT.

The rearrangement links TRBV9 to TRBJ2-7; D possibly uses TRBD1 or TRBD2 (5 bases each). Germline CDR1 is SGDLS and CDR2 is YYNGEE. This CDR3 has 13 amino acids. Trimming stripped 7 bases from V and 5 bases from J, with 16 bases between. CDR3 sequence: CASQRAGTNEQYF. The CDR3 nucleotides read TGTGCCAGCCAACGGGCAGGGACCAACGAGCAGTACTTC.

The CDR3 sequence is CASSPGTREPETQYF. As DNA, the CDR3 is TGTGCCAGCAGCCCCGGGACCAGGGAGCCAGAGACCCAGTACTTC. This chain uses TRBV5-4 with TRBJ2-5, with D tentatively TRBD1 or TRBD2 (5 bases each). This CDR3 spans 15 amino acids. The germline CDR1 and CDR2 sequences are SGHNT and YYREEE (reference sequence). Trimming removed 4 bases at V and 4 bases at J, with 17 bases between. Drawing the rest from reference TRBV5-4 and TRBJ2-5, the complete variable domain is ETGVTQSPTHLIKTRGQQVTLRCSSQSGHNTVSWYQQALGQGPQFIFQYYREEENGRGNFPPRFSGLQFPNYSSELNVNALELDDSALYLCASSPGTREPETQYFGPGTRLLVL.

This chain uses TRBV6-5 with TRBJ2-1, with TRBD1 identical over 7 bases. The V gene end was trimmed by 0 bases and the J gene end by 4 bases; junction bases not matched to a gene: 6. Looked up from germline, CDR1 is MNHEY and CDR2 is SVGAGI. The CDR3 is 16 residues long. In DNA form, the CDR3 reads TGTGCCAGCAGTTACTCAACGGGACAGATATACAATGAGCAGTTCTTC. Its translation is CASSYSTGQIYNEQFF.

This clone appeared a single time. The V and J genes are TRBV6-6 and TRBJ1-2, with 7 bases matching TRBD1. Unmatched junction bases numbered 6, after V lost 2 bases and J lost 6 bases. Germline loops: CDR1 MNHNY, CDR2 SVGAGI (reference sequence). The CDR3 runs 14 residues. The CDR3 sequence is CASSYIWDRDGYTF. The CDR3 nucleotides are TGTGCCAGCAGTTACATCTGGGACAGAGATGGCTACACCTTC.

This chain joins TRBV6-1 and TRBJ2-2; D perhaps matches TRBD2 (6 bases). Germline-derived CDR1 and CDR2 are MNHNS and SASEGT. The V end lost 8 bases, the J end lost 3 bases, and 13 bases lay between the germline ends. The CDR3 runs to 14 residues. The CDR3 sequence is CASPAGRYTGELFF. The CDR3 DNA reads as TGTGCCAGCCCGGCGGGACGATACACCGGGGAGCTGTTTTTT.

V and J are TRBV4-1 and TRBJ1-5; D gene ambiguous. CDR1 and CDR2 (germline): MGHRA, YSYEKL. The CDR3 totals 15 residues. Trimming took off 0 bases at V and 0 bases at J, with 6 bases between the two ends. The CDR3 loop reads CASSQDLDSNQPQHF. CDR3 bases: TGCGCCAGCAGCCAAGATCTTGATAGCAATCAGCCCCAGCATTTT.